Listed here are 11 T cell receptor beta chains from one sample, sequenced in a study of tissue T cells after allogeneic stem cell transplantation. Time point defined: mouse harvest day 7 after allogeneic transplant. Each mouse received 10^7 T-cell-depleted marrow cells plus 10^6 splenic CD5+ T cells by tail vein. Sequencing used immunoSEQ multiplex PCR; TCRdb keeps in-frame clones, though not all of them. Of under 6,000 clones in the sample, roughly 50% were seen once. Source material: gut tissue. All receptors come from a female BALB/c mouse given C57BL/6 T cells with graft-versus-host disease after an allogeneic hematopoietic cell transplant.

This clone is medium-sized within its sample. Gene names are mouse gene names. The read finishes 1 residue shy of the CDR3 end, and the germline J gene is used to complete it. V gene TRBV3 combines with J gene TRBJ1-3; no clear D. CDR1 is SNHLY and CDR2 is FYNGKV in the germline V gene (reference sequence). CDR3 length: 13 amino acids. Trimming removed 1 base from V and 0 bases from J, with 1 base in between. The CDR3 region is CASSLDSGNTLYF. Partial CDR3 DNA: TGTGCCAGCAGCTTAGATTCTGGAAATACGCTCTAT.

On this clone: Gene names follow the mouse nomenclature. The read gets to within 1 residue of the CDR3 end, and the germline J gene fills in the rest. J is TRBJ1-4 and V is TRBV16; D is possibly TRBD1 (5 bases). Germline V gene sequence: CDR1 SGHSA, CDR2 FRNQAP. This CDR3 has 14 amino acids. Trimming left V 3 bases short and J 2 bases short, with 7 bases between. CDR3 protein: CASSFGQSNERLFF. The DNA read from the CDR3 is TGTGCAAGCAGCTTTGGACAATCCAACGAAAGATTATTT.

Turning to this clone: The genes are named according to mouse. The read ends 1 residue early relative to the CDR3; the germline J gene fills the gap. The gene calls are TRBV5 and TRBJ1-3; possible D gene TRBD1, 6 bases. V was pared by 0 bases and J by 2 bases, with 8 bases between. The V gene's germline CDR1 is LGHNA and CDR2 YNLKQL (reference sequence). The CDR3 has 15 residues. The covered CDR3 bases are TGTGCCAGCAGCCAAGAGGGGGCGCCTGGAAATACGCTCTAT. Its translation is CASSQEGAPGNTLY. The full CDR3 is CASSQEGAPGNTLYF.

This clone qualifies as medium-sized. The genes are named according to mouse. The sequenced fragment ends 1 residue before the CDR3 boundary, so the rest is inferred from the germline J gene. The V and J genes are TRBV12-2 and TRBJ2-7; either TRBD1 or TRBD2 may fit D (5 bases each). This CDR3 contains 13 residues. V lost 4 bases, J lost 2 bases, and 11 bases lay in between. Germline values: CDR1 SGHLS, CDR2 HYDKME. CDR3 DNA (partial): TGTGCCAGCTCCCCTGGGACGGCCTATGAACAGTAC. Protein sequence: CASSPGTAYEQY. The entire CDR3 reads CASSPGTAYEQYF.

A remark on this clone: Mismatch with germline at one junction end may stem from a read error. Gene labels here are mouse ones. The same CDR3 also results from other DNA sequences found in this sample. CDR3 protein: CASSSDWGEQYF. CDR3 DNA (partial): TGCGCCAGCAGCTCGGACTGGGGTGAACAGTAC. This chain links TRBV3 with TRBJ2-7, with 9 bases that match TRBD2. The CDR3 end is not reached by the read, which stops 1 residue before it; the germline J gene fills it in. Per the germline V gene, CDR1 is SNHLY and CDR2 is FYNGKV (reference sequence). There are 12 residues in the CDR3.

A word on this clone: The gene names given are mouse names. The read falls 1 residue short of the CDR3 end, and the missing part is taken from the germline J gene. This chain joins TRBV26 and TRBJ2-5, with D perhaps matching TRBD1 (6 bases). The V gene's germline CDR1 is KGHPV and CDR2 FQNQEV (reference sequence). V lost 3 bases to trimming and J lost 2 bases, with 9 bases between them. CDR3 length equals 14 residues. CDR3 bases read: TGTGCCAGCAGTCTCAGGGACATCCAAGACACCCAGTAC. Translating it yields CASSLRDIQDTQY. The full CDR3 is CASSLRDIQDTQYF.

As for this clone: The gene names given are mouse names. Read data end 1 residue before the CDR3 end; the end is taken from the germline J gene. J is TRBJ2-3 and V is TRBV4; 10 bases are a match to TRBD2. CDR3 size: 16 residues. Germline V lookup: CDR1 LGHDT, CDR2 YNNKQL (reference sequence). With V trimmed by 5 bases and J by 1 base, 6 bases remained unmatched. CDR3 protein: CASSRWGGAGAETLYF. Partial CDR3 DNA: TGTGCCAGCAGCCGCTGGGGGGGCGCCGGTGCAGAAACGCTGTAT.

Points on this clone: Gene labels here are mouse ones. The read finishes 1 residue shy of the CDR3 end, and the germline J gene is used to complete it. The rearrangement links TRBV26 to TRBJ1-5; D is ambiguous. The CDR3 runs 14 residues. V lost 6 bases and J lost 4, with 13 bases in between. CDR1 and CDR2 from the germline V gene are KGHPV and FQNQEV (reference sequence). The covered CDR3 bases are TGTGCCAGCAGGGTGTTCGGGGAAAACCAGGCTCCGCTT. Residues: CASRVFGENQAPL. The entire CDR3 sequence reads CASRVFGENQAPLF.

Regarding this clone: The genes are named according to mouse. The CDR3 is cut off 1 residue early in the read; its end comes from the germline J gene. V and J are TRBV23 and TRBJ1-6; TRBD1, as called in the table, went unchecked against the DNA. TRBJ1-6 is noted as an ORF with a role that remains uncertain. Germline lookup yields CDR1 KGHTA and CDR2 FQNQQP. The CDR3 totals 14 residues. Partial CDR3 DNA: TGCTCCAGCAGTCAATCGATAGGGGATTCGCCCCTCTAC. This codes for CSSSQSIGDSPLY. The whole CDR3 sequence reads CSSSQSIGDSPLYF.

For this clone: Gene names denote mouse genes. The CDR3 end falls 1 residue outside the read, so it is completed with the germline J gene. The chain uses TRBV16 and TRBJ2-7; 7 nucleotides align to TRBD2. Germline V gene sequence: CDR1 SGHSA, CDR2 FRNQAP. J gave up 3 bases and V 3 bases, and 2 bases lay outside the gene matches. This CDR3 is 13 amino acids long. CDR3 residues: CASSLTGYYEQYF. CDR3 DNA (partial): TGTGCAAGCAGCTTGACTGGGTACTATGAACAGTAC.

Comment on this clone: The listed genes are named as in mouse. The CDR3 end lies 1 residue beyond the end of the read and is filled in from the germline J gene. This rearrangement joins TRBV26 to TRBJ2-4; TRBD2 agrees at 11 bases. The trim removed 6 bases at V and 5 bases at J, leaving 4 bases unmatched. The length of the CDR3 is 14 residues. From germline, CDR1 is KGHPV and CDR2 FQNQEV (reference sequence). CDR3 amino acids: CASSPTGGGNTLYF. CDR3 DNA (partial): TGTGCCAGCAGCCCGACTGGGGGGGGAAACACCTTGTAC.